This T cell receptor (beta chain) stems from a study of cytomegalovirus exposure and HLA in healthy donors. This clone was recorded only once. PCR was performed using 60 Vbeta and 13 Jbeta primers. The assay was immunoSEQ multiplex PCR, and TCRdb's table has in-frame clones only and misses some. Here the sample spans about 200,000 clones, about four fifths being singletons. V shed 5 bases, J shed 8 bases, and the junction held 7 bases outside the gene matches. The CDR3 has 16 residues. The germline V gene encodes CDR1 MNHEY and CDR2 SMNVEV (reference sequence). The rearrangement links TRBV27 to TRBJ2-2, with 14 bases matching TRBD2. Material for sequencing was PBMCs. The sequence came from a male donor in good health and CMV-seropositive. CDR3 bases: TGTGCCAGCAGTCCCACGGGGACTAGCGGGAGAGGGGAGCTGTTTTTT. Its translation: CASSPTGTSGRGELFF.